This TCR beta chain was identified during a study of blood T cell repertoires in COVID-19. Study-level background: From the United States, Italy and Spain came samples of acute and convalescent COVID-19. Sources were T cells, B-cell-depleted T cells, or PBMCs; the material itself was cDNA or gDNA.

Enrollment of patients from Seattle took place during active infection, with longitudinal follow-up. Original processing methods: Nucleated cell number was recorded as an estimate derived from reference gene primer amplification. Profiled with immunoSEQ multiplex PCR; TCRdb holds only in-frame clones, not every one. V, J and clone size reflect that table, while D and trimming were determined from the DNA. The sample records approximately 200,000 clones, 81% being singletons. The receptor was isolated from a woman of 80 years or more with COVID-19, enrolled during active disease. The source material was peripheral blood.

DNA of the CDR3: TGTGCCAGCAGCGAAAGCGGGGACAGGGGATACAATGAGCAGTTCTTC. This translates into CASSESGDRGYNEQFF. This chain joins TRBV11-1 and TRBJ2-1, with 10 bases matching TRBD1. The ends lost 5 bases at V and 4 bases at J; junction bases unmatched: 8. This CDR3 has 16 residues. The germline V gene encodes CDR1 SGHAT and CDR2 FQDESV (reference sequence).